A selection of T cell receptor beta chains follows, all from one sample in a study of lymphopenia after photon versus proton radiotherapy. Clones were sequenced by immunoSEQ multiplex PCR, and TCRdb holds only the in-frame ones, with some missing. The sample has about 7,500 clones, 70% to 90% seen once. The sequenced sample was peripheral blood, obtained from a patient treated with photon-based radiotherapy. The receptor set was obtained from a woman aged 70 to 79 with pancreatic cancer. Both conserved end residues are part of each CDR3. Each record gives: clone size, J gene, D gene, V gene, CDR3 DNA, CDR3 protein. D genes are given only for firm matches. A row's size may be missing; if present it is once, few, many or a size class.

>.|TRBJ2-2|.|TRBV2
TGTGCCAGCAGTGAATCAGGACATTACACCGGGGAGCTGTTTTTT
CASSESGHYTGELFF
>once|TRBJ2-2|TRBD2|TRBV2
TGTGCCAGCGAAGGTAGCGGGAGTTTAGCCGGGGAGCTGTTTTTT
CASEGSGSLAGELFF
>.|TRBJ1-4|.|TRBV6-1
TGTGCCAGCAGGTTGCTTTTGAATGAAAAACTGTTTTTT
CASRLLLNEKLFF
>once|TRBJ2-1|.|TRBV9
TGTGCCAGCAGCGTAGTTAACGAGGCGTCCAATGAGCAGTTCTTC
CASSVVNEASNEQFF
>.|TRBJ2-7|.|TRBV28
TGTGCCAGCAGCTACGCAAGAGGGACTTCGCCCTCCTACGAGCAGTACTTC
CASSYARGTSPSYEQYF
>.|TRBJ2-1|TRBD1|TRBV6-7
TGTGCCAGCAGTTACGGAAAATTAAACGACCGGGACAGGGCAGACAATGAGCAGTTCTTC
CASSYGKLNDRDRADNEQFF
>.|TRBJ1-2|TRBD1|TRBV18
TGTGCCAGCTCACCCCTCGGGACAGGGGTCGGATATGGCTACACCTTC
CASSPLGTGVGYGYTF
>.|TRBJ2-7|.|TRBV5-1
TGCGCCAGCGCAGATGGGTCGGGTGGGGTCTACGAGCAGTACTTC
CASADGSGGVYEQYF
>.|TRBJ2-6|TRBD2|TRBV7-2
TGTGCCAGCAGCCCCCAGGGAGGGTCCGGGGCCAACGTCCTGACTTTC
CASSPQGGSGANVLTF
>.|TRBJ2-3|TRBD1|TRBV10-3
TGTGCCATCAGGGTCCCGGGACAGGGGGCGGATACGCAGTATTTT
CAIRVPGQGADTQYF
>.|TRBJ2-6|.|TRBV14
TGTGCCAGCAGCAAAACAACGGGGAGATCTGGGGCCAACGTCCTGACTTTC
CASSKTTGRSGANVLTF
>once|TRBJ2-1|TRBD2|TRBV28
TGTGCCACCACCCGGGCGGGAGGCTACAATGAGCAGTTCTTC
CATTRAGGYNEQFF
>.|TRBJ2-4|.|TRBV19
TGTGCCAGTAGTATTCGTGGGAAAGGGTCCAAAAACATTCAGTACTTC
CASSIRGKGSKNIQYF
>.|TRBJ2-7|.|TRBV5-1
TGCGCCAGCAGCTTGGTAGCTGGTTCTGCCTACGAGCAGTACTTC
CASSLVAGSAYEQYF
>few|TRBJ1-1|.|TRBV7-6
TGTGCCAGCAGCGCCGCAGGGGACACTGAAGCTTTCTTT
CASSAAGDTEAFF
>.|TRBJ2-5|TRBD2|TRBV6-5
TGTGCCAGCAGTTCTAGCGGGTCTCAAGAGACCCAGTACTTC
CASSSSGSQETQYF
>.|TRBJ2-1|TRBD2|TRBV4-2
TGTGCCAGCAGCCAAGATGCGGGAGGGCCTTACAATGAGCAGTTCTTC
CASSQDAGGPYNEQFF
>.|TRBJ2-7|TRBD2|TRBV5-6
TGTGCCAGCAGCTGGGACTCCACCGGGAGGGGCGAGCAGTACTTC
CASSWDSTGRGEQYF